This T cell receptor (beta chain) was recorded in a study of T cells in Graves' hyperthyroidism and ophthalmopathy. Extraction of PBMCs used under 13 ml of fresh peripheral blood. Germline assignment: CDR1 SGHDN and CDR2 FVKESK. This CDR3 is built from 12 residues. The V end was cut by 1 base, the J end by 5 bases, with 6 bases between. The source material, RNA transcripts, was used to amplify TCR beta CDR3 regions. HTBI primers were the set used in a first-round RT-PCR of the TCR CDR3. MiXCR was run by TCRdb on the multiplex PCR reads, yielding one entry per CDR3 protein. This table has roughly 170,000 distinct CDR3 sequences, about 17% appearing once. This clonotype showed up many times.

The clonotype was recovered from a woman aged 45 to 65 with Graves' hyperthyroidism. The sequencing sample was made of blood. The genes are TRBV14 and TRBJ2-7; D is undetermined. CDR3 nucleotide sequence: TGTGCCAGCAGCCAAGTAGGGCACGAGCAGTACTTC. Its protein is CASSQVGHEQYF.